A selection of T cell receptor beta chains follows, all from one sample in a study of cytomegalovirus exposure and HLA in healthy donors. Generated by immunoSEQ multiplex PCR, the TCRdb table keeps only in-frame clones and is missing some. The sample holds about 110,000 clones, roughly 70% seen once. The source material was PBMCs. These receptors were taken from a man aged 35-49 years in good health and CMV-seronegative. CDR3s include the opening cysteine and the closing phenylalanine or tryptophan. A D gene is named only where the DNA matches it firmly. Not all rows give a size; the values are once, few, many and, for expanded clones, a class.

clone_size j_call v_call d_call cdr3_nt cdr3_aa
. TRBJ1-2 TRBV15 TRBD1 TGTGCCACCAGCCCGGACAGGGCCTATGGCTACACCTTC CATSPDRAYGYTF
once TRBJ2-1 TRBV27 TRBD1 TGTGCCAGCAGCGACAGGGCCTACTACAATGAGCAGTTCTTC CASSDRAYYNEQFF
once TRBJ1-2 TRBV6-6 . TGTGCCAGCAGTTACGCAGGGGATGGCTACACCTTC CASSYAGDGYTF
. TRBJ2-2 TRBV11-2 . TGTGCCAGCAGCTTATCTGTTCCCGGGGAGCTGTTTTTT CASSLSVPGELFF
. TRBJ1-1 TRBV5-1 TRBD1 TGCGCCAGCAGCTTGGCCGGGACAGTTAACACTGAAGCTTTCTTT CASSLAGTVNTEAFF
once TRBJ2-5 TRBV7-9 . TGTGCCACTCTACCGGCGGCGACGGCGTCACGCTTCGGTGAGACCCAGTACTTC CATLPAATASRFGETQYF
. TRBJ2-7 TRBV7-2 . TGTGCCAGCAGCACCATGCAGACGGGCTCCTACGAGCAGTACTTC CASSTMQTGSYEQYF
. TRBJ1-1 TRBV11-2 TRBD1 TGTGCCAGCAGCCCAGGGGGGGGACAGGGGTTGAAAGTGAACACTGAAGCTTTCTTT CASSPGGGQGLKVNTEAFF
. TRBJ2-5 TRBV4-2 . TGTGCCAGCAGCCAAGAAGGAGGAACATTTCAAGAGACCCAGTACTTC CASSQEGGTFQETQYF
. TRBJ2-1 TRBV4-3 . TGCGCCAGCAGCCAGACTAAAGTATCGAGCTCCTACAATGAGCAGTTCTTC CASSQTKVSSSYNEQFF
. TRBJ1-1 TRBV5-1 TRBD1 TGCGCCAGCAGCACCGGACAGGGGAAGAACACTGAAGCTTTCTTT CASSTGQGKNTEAFF
. TRBJ1-1 TRBV15 . TGTGCCACCAGCAGAGATCCCACTGCTGAAGCTTTCTTT CATSRDPTAEAFF
. TRBJ2-1 TRBV4-3 TRBD2 TGCGCCAGCAGCCAAGAGGCCAGCGGGGGAGCCTGGGCGGGGGAGCAGTTCTTC CASSQEASGGAWAGEQFF
. TRBJ1-1 TRBV28 TRBD1 TGTGCCAGCAGTACCTGGACAGGGGTGGGGGGTTTTGAAGCTTTCTTT CASSTWTGVGGFEAFF
. TRBJ1-3 TRBV7-8 TRBD1 TGTGCCAGCAGCCCCAGGACAGGGCCGACCTCTGGAAACACCATATATTTT CASSPRTGPTSGNTIYF
. TRBJ1-5 TRBV5-4 . TGTGCCAGCAGCTTGTTTCCGGGGCGGGATACGAATCAGCCCCAGCATTTT CASSLFPGRDTNQPQHF
. TRBJ1-1 TRBV5-1 . TGCGCCAGCAGCTTGGGTGTGGGGGCAGATGAAGCTTTCTTT CASSLGVGADEAFF
few TRBJ2-1 TRBV5-8 . TGTGCCAGCAGCCCGCAACTTTCGAGGGAGCAGTTCTTC CASSPQLSREQFF
once TRBJ2-1 TRBV29-1 TRBD2 TGCAGCGCCCTCACCCTCACTAGCGGGGGGTCCTACAATGAGCAGTTCTTC CSALTLTSGGSYNEQFF
. TRBJ2-3 TRBV18 . TGTGCCAGCTCACCGAAACAGGGCTTTTCATCTCTCGGTACGCAGTATTTT CASSPKQGFSSLGTQYF
once TRBJ2-2 TRBV4-3 . TGCGCCAGCAGCCAAGTGTCCCCCAGGGAGGACACCGGGGAGCTGTTTTTT CASSQVSPREDTGELFF
. TRBJ1-2 TRBV27 . TGTGCCAGCAGTTACGGGGGTGGCTACACCTTC CASSYGGGYTF
. TRBJ1-2 TRBV4-2 . TGTGCCAGCAGCCAAGAGCCGGTCCGGAGTCACTATGGCTACACCTTC CASSQEPVRSHYGYTF
. TRBJ2-7 TRBV6-5 . TGTGCCAGCAGTCCGACACCCCTGGGCAACGAGCAGTACTTC CASSPTPLGNEQYF
. TRBJ2-1 TRBV6-1 . TGTGCCAGCAGTGAAGCTGGGACAAACAATGAGCAGTTCTTC CASSEAGTNNEQFF
. TRBJ2-3 TRBV2 TRBD1 TGTGCCAGCAGTGGTCTGGGGACAGGGCAAACAGATACGCAGTATTTT CASSGLGTGQTDTQYF
. TRBJ2-7 TRBV6-1 TRBD1 TGTGCCAGCAGTCTCCAGGGGGCAGCCTACGAGCAGTACTTC CASSLQGAAYEQYF
. TRBJ1-4 TRBV11-2 . TGTGCCAGCAGCTTACGTGCCAGCGGGACAACTAATGAAAAACTGTTTTTT CASSLRASGTTNEKLFF
once TRBJ2-1 TRBV13 TRBD2 TGTGCCAGCAGCGTCCTGTCTAGCGGGGGGGCATTGGAGCAGTTCTTC CASSVLSSGGALEQFF
. TRBJ2-7 TRBV9 TRBD2 TGTGCCAGCAGCGGGCAAAGCGGGGGGTACGACGAGCAGTACTTC CASSGQSGGYDEQYF
. TRBJ1-2 TRBV27 . TGTGCCAGCAGTTTTCTCGGGGAAAACTATGGCTACACCTTC CASSFLGENYGYTF
few TRBJ2-2 TRBV13 TRBD2 TGTGCCAGCAGACGAGCGGGGGGTAAGACCGGGGAGCTGTTTTTT CASRRAGGKTGELFF
. TRBJ2-3 TRBV6-4 TRBD2 TGTGCCAGCAGTGACCTTAGCGGGGGACCAGATACGCAGTATTTT CASSDLSGGPDTQYF
. TRBJ1-1 TRBV10-1 . TGCGCCAGCAGTGAGTCGCGGGGCGACTTGTCCGAAGCTTTCTTT CASSESRGDLSEAFF
. TRBJ2-6 TRBV28 . TGTGCCAGCAGTTTATCACAGGGAGGGTCTGGGGCCAACGTCCTGACTTTC CASSLSQGGSGANVLTF
. TRBJ1-1 TRBV6-5 . TGTGCCAGCAGTTACCCTGGACATCCTGAAGCTTTCTTT CASSYPGHPEAFF
. TRBJ1-2 TRBV28 TRBD1 TGTGCCAGCAGTTTGTACAGGGGCGACTTCTATGGCTACACCTTC CASSLYRGDFYGYTF
. TRBJ2-3 TRBV7-3 . TGTGCCAGCAGCTTAACGGGGGCAGTCACAGATACGCAGTATTTT CASSLTGAVTDTQYF
once TRBJ2-7 TRBV29-1 TRBD1 TGCAGCGTCCTCAAGCTAGCCCCGGGACAGATCTCCTACGAGCAGTACTTC CSVLKLAPGQISYEQYF
. TRBJ1-1 TRBV4-1 . TGCGCCAGCAGCCAAATAGGGGTAACTGAAGCTTTCTTT CASSQIGVTEAFF
once TRBJ2-3 TRBV30 . TGTGCCTGGAGACGTAGTTTCTTCACAGATACGCAGTATTTT CAWRRSFFTDTQYF
. TRBJ2-7 TRBV5-6 . TGTGCCAGCAGCAGGGGCAGAACCTACGAGCAGTACTTC CASSRGRTYEQYF
. TRBJ1-6 TRBV4-1 . TGCGCCAGCAGCCAAGATCGATCCTCAGGGAATTCACCCCTCCACTTT CASSQDRSSGNSPLHF
many TRBJ2-4 TRBV11-2 . TGTGCCAGCAGCTTAGGCTCGGGGAACACAAACATTCAGTACTTC CASSLGSGNTNIQYF
. TRBJ1-4 TRBV19 . TGTGCCAGTAGTATGATCGGGGGGGGCCTCGGAACTAATGAAAAACTGTTTTTT CASSMIGGGLGTNEKLFF
. TRBJ1-1 TRBV4-3 . TGCGCCAGCAGCCAAGCAGTAGCGCCCAACGGGGCTGAAGCTTTCTTT CASSQAVAPNGAEAFF
. TRBJ1-4 TRBV4-1 . TGCGCCAGCAGCCCCCCGGGGGTTGAAAAACTGTTTTTT CASSPPGVEKLFF
. TRBJ2-7 TRBV7-2 TRBD2 TGTGCCAGCACCCTAAGCGGGGGGGGTTACGAGCAGTACTTC CASTLSGGGYEQYF
. TRBJ1-1 TRBV12-5 . TGTGCCGTGAGTGGCGGGTGGGGTACTGAAGCTTTCTTT CAVSGGWGTEAFF
. TRBJ2-1 TRBV14 TRBD2 TGTGCCAGCAGCCCAGAAACGACTAGCGGGTACAATGAGCAGTTCTTC CASSPETTSGYNEQFF
. TRBJ2-7 TRBV5-1 . TGCGCCAGCAGCTTGGGGCAGGGGTTGGTCTACGAGCAGTACTTC CASSLGQGLVYEQYF
. TRBJ1-1 TRBV19 TRBD1 TGTGCCAGTATTGGGCAGGGGGGTGAAGCTTTCTTT CASIGQGGEAFF
few TRBJ2-7 TRBV7-9 TRBD1 TGTTCCAGCAGCTTAGTGGAGACAGGGGGCGAGCAGTACTTC CSSSLVETGGEQYF
. TRBJ2-3 TRBV9 . TGTGCCAGCAGCGTAGGGAGGGGACAGCACACAGATACGCAGTATTTT CASSVGRGQHTDTQYF
. TRBJ2-5 TRBV2 . TGTGCCAGCAGCAGGGAGACCCAGTACTTC CASSRETQYF
. TRBJ1-1 TRBV7-2 TRBD1 TGTGCCAGCAGCGAAGCAGGGGGTGAAGCTTTCTTT CASSEAGGEAFF
few TRBJ2-3 TRBV7-9 . TGTGCCAGCAGCTTACCGGGAGATACGCAGTATTTT CASSLPGDTQYF